One and the same sample provided the 10 T cell receptor beta chains below, sequenced in a study of blood T cell repertoires in COVID-19. Clones were sequenced by immunoSEQ multiplex PCR, and TCRdb holds only the in-frame ones, with some missing. Here the sample spans about 190,000 clones, 65% to 80% being singletons. The sample taken for sequencing was peripheral blood. The receptors shown here come from a woman aged 50 to 60 with acute or convalescent COVID-19.

The CDR3 loop reads CASSRSVSGELFF. DNA for the CDR3: TGCGCCAGCAGTAGATCGGTATCCGGGGAGCTGTTTTTT. This chain links TRBV10-1 with TRBJ2-2; D not resolved. The CDR3 extends over 13 amino acids. The V end was cut by 5 bases, the J end by 6 bases, with 10 bases between. Germline lookup yields CDR1 WNHNN and CDR2 SYGVQD (reference sequence).

CDR3: CASSFRSWTANEQFF. The CDR3 DNA reads as TGTGCCAGCAGCTTTCGGTCCTGGACAGCCAATGAGCAGTTCTTC. The chain has TRBV5-6 and TRBJ2-1; possible D gene TRBD1, 6 bases. Germline V gene data show CDR1 as SGHDT and CDR2 as YYEEEE. The CDR3 covers 15 residues. Trimming removed 2 bases at V and 6 bases at J, with 15 bases between.

The chain joins TRBV12-3 or TRBV12-4 to TRBJ1-5; D unresolved. The CDR3 extends over 12 amino acids. V was trimmed by 4 bases and J by 7 bases, leaving 8 bases between them. The CDR3 nucleotides read TGTGCCAGCAGTTCCGGGTGGCAGCCCCAGCATTTT. It encodes CASSSGWQPQHF.

This clone was recorded at least ten times. The DNA of the CDR3 is TGCGCCAGCAGCCATGACAGATTAAATAATTCACCCCTCCACTTT. It encodes CASSHDRLNNSPLHF. The chain links TRBV4-3 to TRBJ1-6, with D possibly matching TRBD1 (5 bases). The V end was cut by 3 bases, the J end by 5 bases, with 11 bases between. The CDR3 is made up of 15 amino acids. The germline V gene has CDR1 LGHNA and CDR2 YSLEER.

The chain combines TRBV24-1 with TRBJ2-7; 9 positions match TRBD1. The ends lost 4 bases at V and 7 bases at J; junction bases unmatched: 10. The germline V gene encodes CDR1 KGHDR and CDR2 SFDVKD. CDR3 length: 15 amino acids. CDR3 nucleotides: TGTGCCACCAGTGACCCCGGGACAGGGTCTCTTGAGCAGTACTTC. Its protein product is CATSDPGTGSLEQYF.

This clone came up once. V usage is TRBV19 and J usage is TRBJ1-5; TRBD1 might be the D (5 bases). Per the germline V gene, CDR1 is LNHDA and CDR2 is SQIVND (reference sequence). The CDR3 extends over 13 amino acids. The V end lost 9 bases, the J end lost 4 bases, and 13 bases lay between the germline ends. CDR3 nucleotides: TGTGCCAGCTCGACAGTCCATAATCAGCCCCAGCATTTT. Its translation: CASSTVHNQPQHF.

Note on this clone: This specimen includes other DNA sequences encoding the same CDR3. The chain has TRBV18 and TRBJ1-2; the D is unclear. This CDR3 spans 13 amino acids. Between the trimmed V and J ends, which lost 3 bases and 4 bases, there was a span of 9 bases. Germline V CDR1 and CDR2: KGHSH, LQKENI. CDR3 residues: CASSPGSGYGYTF. The CDR3, as DNA: TGTGCCAGCTCACCGGGTTCAGGCTATGGCTACACCTTC.

The V gene is TRBV4-1, the J gene TRBJ1-4; 9 bases agree with TRBD1. The CDR3 is made up of 17 amino acids. The V gene's germline CDR1 is MGHRA and CDR2 YSYEKL. Unmatched junction bases numbered 11, after V lost 1 base and J lost 8 bases. Here the CDR3 DNA reads TGCGCCAGCAGCCAAGTGCTAACAGGGGGCTATCGGGAAAAACTGTTTTTT. Its translation is CASSQVLTGGYREKLFF.

This clone was observed once. The chain's CDR3 is CASSQGYSSNYGYTF. CDR3 in DNA: TGCGCCAGCAGCCAAGGGTACAGCTCTAACTATGGCTACACCTTC. The chain couples TRBV4-3 to TRBJ1-2; D unresolved. This CDR3 comprises 15 residues. Trimming shortened V by 1 base and J by 0 bases, and 9 bases separated the two germline ends. Germline V gene sequence: CDR1 LGHNA, CDR2 YSLEER.

CDR3 residues: CASSFNRAQTEAFF. CDR3 bases: TGTGCCAGCAGCTTCAACAGGGCCCAGACTGAAGCTTTCTTT. The chain is built from TRBV7-2 and TRBJ1-1, with D maybe TRBD1 (6 bases). The germline V gene has CDR1 SGHTA and CDR2 FQGNSA. Between the trimmed V and J ends, which lost 3 bases and 5 bases, there was a span of 13 bases. The CDR3 contains 14 residues.